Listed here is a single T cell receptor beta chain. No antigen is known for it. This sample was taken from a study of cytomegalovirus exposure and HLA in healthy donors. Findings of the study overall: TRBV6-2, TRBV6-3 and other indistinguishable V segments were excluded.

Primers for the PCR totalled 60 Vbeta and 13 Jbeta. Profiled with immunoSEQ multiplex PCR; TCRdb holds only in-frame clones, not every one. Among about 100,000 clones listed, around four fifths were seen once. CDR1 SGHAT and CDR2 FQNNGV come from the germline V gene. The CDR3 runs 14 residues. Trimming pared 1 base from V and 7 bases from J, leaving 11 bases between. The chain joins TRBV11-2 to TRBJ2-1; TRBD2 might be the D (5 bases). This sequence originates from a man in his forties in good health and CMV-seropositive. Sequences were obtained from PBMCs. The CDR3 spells CASSLVSGSNEQFF. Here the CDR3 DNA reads TGTGCCAGCAGCTTAGTTTCGGGGTCTAATGAGCAGTTCTTC. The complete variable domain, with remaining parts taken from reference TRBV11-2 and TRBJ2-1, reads EAGVAQSPRYKIIEKRQSVAFWCNPISGHATLYWYQQILGQGPKLLIQFQNNGVVDDSQLPKDRFSAERLKGVDSTLKIQPAKLEDSAVYLCASSLVSGSNEQFFGPGTRLTVL.